This T cell receptor (beta chain) stems from a study of shared clonotypes between healthy human individuals (dated by TCRdb to 2020 to 2021). General notes on the study: The cohort comprised a couple of women and a few men aged 18 to 49 years. For each donor, CD4 naive and CD4 memory were each run on three plates, CD8 naive on two plates, and CD8 memory on one plate. To estimate repertoire size and how much clonotypes are shared between individuals, the study performed deep sequencing of blood TCR repertoires from about five healthy adults. To increase sequencing depth and limit assay-specific biases, TCR repertoire library preparation and sequencing were carried out by different laboratories using diverse techniques. Between about 0.9 and 10 billion PBMCs per donor were obtained by leukapheresis. What the study reported, not specific to this receptor: Sampling was restricted to blood, and TCR repertoires in tissue are likely to differ from TCR repertoires in blood. Pairwise subsampling led to the expectation that sequencing depth would affect the degree of clonotype sharing among donors. Sharing across a few donors was observed for 5% to 6.5% of naive CD4, 3% to 3.5% of naive CD8, about 2.5% of memory CD4, and around 0.42% of memory CD8 clonotypes. The genetic and exposure-history diversity represented was limited by the small number of donors. Even with the large sequencing depth, rarefaction of the sorted-subset datasets indicated that sequencing was incomplete. Naive subsets generally had larger estimated clonotype richness than memory subsets did. Compared with non-shared clonotypes, clonotypes shared by all four sorted-subset donors had higher generation probabilities.

Points on this clone: The clone's antigen remains unknown. Base qualities are not at hand, and no much larger clone is one base apart.

Using the deep immunoSEQ assay, TCR CDR3 regions were amplified from genomic DNA by multiplex PCR. Extracted genomic DNA from each cell subset was spread evenly across all wells of several immunoSEQ 96-well plates, with each plate serving as a replicate. For sorted subsets, each replicate PCR was loaded with approximately 200 ng genomic DNA, equivalent to 30,000 to 35,000 T cell genomes. Purified libraries were quantified with a Qubit 3.0 fluorometer, sized on a Bioanalyzer 2100, and re-quantified with the KAPA Library Quantification kit. A separate single-read 150-cycle Illumina NextSeq 550 flow cell was used to sequence each immunoSEQ 96-well plate. The authors processed their data as follows. Because the immunoSEQ output included only junctional sequences and no quality scores, the filtering could not be the same as the filtering used for full-length reads. Sequences were annotated with PyIR, a Python wrapper for IgBLAST v1.9, using IMGT germline references to assign V/J genes and CDR3. Reads were removed for weak V/J assignments (E-value above 1e-6), missing CDR3, stop codons, out-of-frame junctions, or ambiguous translated residues. V3J clonotypes were defined as sequences sharing the same inferred V gene, J gene, and CDR3 amino acid sequence. Percentage overlap between repertoires was calculated by dividing the number of shared unique clonotypes by the size of the smaller repertoire. Repertoire richness was assessed with RTK rarefaction, the Chao1 estimator, and Recon v2.1 estimates of unobserved clonotypes. Generation probabilities for all TCRbeta clonotypes obtained by the gDNA method from a handful of donors were computed using OLGA. Held by TCRdb, this immuneACCESS table contains in-frame sequences only and omits some clones. Under half of the omission traces to an unresolved V gene where checked; the cause of the rest is unknown. V and J calls and clone size are given by that table; D and trimming were obtained from the DNA. Present in this sample are about 670,000 clones, less than 80% of which were seen just once. Of the sample, around 1.8% falls within the top ten clones.

CDR1 and CDR2, looked up from the germline V gene, are SGHRS and YFSETQ. V gives up 0 bases and J gives up 2 bases, and the segment between their germline ends measures 8 bases. The CDR3 runs 14 amino acids, cysteine and phenylalanine included. Here the CDR3 DNA is all that survives: 42 bases in frame from base 1. Healthy HIV-negative adults with no recently reported acute infections or vaccinations were included as donors. Only Caucasian adults living in Nashville, Tennessee, USA were represented among the donors. CD4+ T cells were enriched by magnetic negative selection; naive cells were then positively selected on CD45RA, and the negative fraction formed the memory subset. Blood was collected by leukapheresis, and PBMCs were isolated by Ficoll-Histopaque density gradient centrifugation and then cryopreserved in liquid nitrogen vapor phase. Analytical flow cytometry was used to check the purity and quantity of each magnetically sorted T cell population. Genomic DNA was isolated from every sorted fraction and measured by UV absorbance on a Nanodrop 2000c.

The sequence derives from a woman younger than 45 in good health. The chain was built from TRBV5-1 and TRBJ2-5, with the identity of the D gene unclear. The sequenced sample consisted of memory CD4+ T cells sorted from blood. Read against the paper, the sample's cell subset or site label means: CD45RA-negative fraction. The DNA sequence is as follows: TGCGCCAGCAGCTTGGCCTTACAGCAAGAGACCCAGTACTTC. Its protein product is CASSLALQQETQYF.